This T cell receptor (beta chain) was profiled in a study of T cell changes during pregnancy in multiple sclerosis. Sequencing used immunoSEQ multiplex PCR; TCRdb keeps in-frame clones, though not all of them. The sample includes 20,000 to 25,000 clones, roughly 87% of them seen just once. The germline V gene encodes CDR1 LNHDA and CDR2 SQIVND (reference sequence). The CDR3 is made up of 13 amino acids. After removal of 7 bases from V and 6 bases from J, the junction contained 4 bases not matched to a gene. The chain couples TRBV19 to TRBJ1-5; 9 nucleotides match TRBD1. The sequencing here drew on CD8+ T cells from peripheral blood mononuclear cells, taken after pregnancy. The sequence derives from a female donor with multiple sclerosis, enrolled in a pregnancy study. CDR3 sequence: CASKDRGIQPQHF. The CDR3, as DNA: TGTGCCAGTAAGGACAGGGGTATTCAGCCCCAGCATTTT.